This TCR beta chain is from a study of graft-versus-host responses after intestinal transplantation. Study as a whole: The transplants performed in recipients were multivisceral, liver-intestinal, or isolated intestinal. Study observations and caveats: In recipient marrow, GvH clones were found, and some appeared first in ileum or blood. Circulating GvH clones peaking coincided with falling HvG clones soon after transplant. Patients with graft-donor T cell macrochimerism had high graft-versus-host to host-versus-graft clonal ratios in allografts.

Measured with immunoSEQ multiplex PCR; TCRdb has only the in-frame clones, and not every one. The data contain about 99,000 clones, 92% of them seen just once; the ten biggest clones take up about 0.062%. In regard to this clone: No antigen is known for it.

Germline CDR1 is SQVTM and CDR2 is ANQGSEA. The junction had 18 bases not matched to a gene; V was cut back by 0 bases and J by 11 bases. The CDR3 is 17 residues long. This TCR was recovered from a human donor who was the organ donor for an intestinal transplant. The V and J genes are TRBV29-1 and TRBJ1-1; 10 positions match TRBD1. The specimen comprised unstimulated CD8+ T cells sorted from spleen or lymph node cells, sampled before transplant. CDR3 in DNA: TGCAGCGTTGAAGAGGGGTACTATGGGACAGGGGTCGTAATTGCTTTCTTT. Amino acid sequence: CSVEEGYYGTGVVIAFF.